This TCR beta chain was sequenced during a study of graft-versus-host responses after intestinal transplantation. Produced via immunoSEQ multiplex PCR; TCRdb's table is partial and in-frame only. Among roughly 60,000 clones listed, 70% to 90% were seen once. This TCR was sampled from a human patient who received an intestinal transplant, so some T cells may come from the graft donor. The input for sequencing was PBMCs, taken 26 days after transplant.

CDR3: CASSLVRANEKLFF. The DNA of the CDR3 is TGTGCCAGCAGCTTAGTGCGGGCTAATGAAAAACTGTTTTTT. The V and J genes are TRBV7-9 and TRBJ1-4; D is unresolved. Germline V gives CDR1 SEHNR, CDR2 FQNEAQ (reference sequence). The CDR3 is 14 residues long. V dropped 1 base and J dropped 3 bases, with 6 bases sitting between them. The whole variable domain, remainder taken from reference TRBV7-9 and TRBJ1-4, is DTGVSQNPRHKITKRGQNVTFRCDPISEHNRLYWYRQTLGQGPEFLTYFQNEAQLEKSRLLSDRFSAERPKGSFSTLEIQRTEQGDSAMYLCASSLVRANEKLFFGSGTQLSVL.